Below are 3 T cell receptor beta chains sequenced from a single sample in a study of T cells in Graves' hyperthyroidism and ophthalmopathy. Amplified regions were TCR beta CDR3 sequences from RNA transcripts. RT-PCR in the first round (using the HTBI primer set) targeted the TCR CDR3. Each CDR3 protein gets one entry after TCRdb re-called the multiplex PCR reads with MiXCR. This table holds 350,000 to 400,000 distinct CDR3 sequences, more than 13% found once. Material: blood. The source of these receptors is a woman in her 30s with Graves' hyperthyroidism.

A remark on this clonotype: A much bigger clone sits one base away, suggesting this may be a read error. For the CDR3, the DNA is TGTGCCAGCAGCGCGGGACAGGGTGGAGATTCACCCCTCCACTTT. Translating it yields CASSAGQGGDSPLHF. The J gene is TRBJ1-6, the V gene TRBV9, with TRBD1 matching over 9 bases. Losses at the gene ends were 3 bases for V and 8 bases for J; bases not matched to a gene: 6. Germline lookup yields CDR1 SGDLS and CDR2 YYNGEE. The CDR3 totals 15 residues.

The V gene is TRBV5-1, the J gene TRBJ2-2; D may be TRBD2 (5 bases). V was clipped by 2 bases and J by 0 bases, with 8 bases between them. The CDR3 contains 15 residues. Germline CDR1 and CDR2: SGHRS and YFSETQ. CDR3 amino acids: CASSLRTANTGELFF. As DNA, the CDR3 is TGCGCCAGCAGCTTAAGGACTGCGAACACCGGGGAGCTGTTTTTT.

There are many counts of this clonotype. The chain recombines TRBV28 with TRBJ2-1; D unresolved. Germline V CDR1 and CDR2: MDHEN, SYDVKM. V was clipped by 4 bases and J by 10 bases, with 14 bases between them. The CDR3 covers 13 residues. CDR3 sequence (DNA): TGTGCCAGCAGTTCATACACCCCCTCAGAGCAGTTCTTC. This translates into CASSSYTPSEQFF. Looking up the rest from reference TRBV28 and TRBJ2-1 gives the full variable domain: DVKVTQSSRYLVKRTGEKVFLECVQDMDHENMFWYRQDPGLGLRLIYFSYDVKMKEKGDIPEGYSVSREKKERFSLILESASTNQTSMYLCASSSYTPSEQFFGPGTRLTVL.